The 24 T cell receptor beta chains below come from one sample, sequenced in a study of shared clonotypes between healthy human individuals. The repertoire was sequenced with immunoSEQ multiplex PCR; TCRdb's copy has only in-frame clones and lacks some. The sample yields over a million clones, more than 75% seen once. The sequencing sample was made of memory CD4+ T cells from PBMCs. Subset of the sample: CD45RA-negative fraction. All receptors derive from a man aged 18 to 29 in good health. Some clones in this sample may be carry-over from other donors' samples.

The rearrangement uses TRBV14 and TRBJ2-1; D is unclear. Germline CDR1 and CDR2: SGHDN and FVKESK. The CDR3 covers 11 residues. The ends were cut back, 5 bases at V and 7 bases at J, with 6 bases in the middle. The CDR3 spells CASSLGNEQFF. In nucleotides, the CDR3 is TGTGCCAGCAGCTTAGGTAATGAGCAGTTCTTC.

V usage is TRBV5-1 and J usage is TRBJ1-4; possibly TRBD1 for D (6 bases). The CDR3 has 15 residues. The germline V and J ends were trimmed by 3 bases and 7 bases, with 16 bases remaining between them. Per the germline V gene, CDR1 is SGHRS and CDR2 is YFSETQ. The chain's CDR3 is CASSSSQGWGEKLFF. The CDR3 nucleotides read TGCGCCAGCAGCTCCTCCCAGGGGTGGGGTGAAAAACTGTTTTTT.

This chain connects TRBV9 to TRBJ2-3; TRBD2 agrees at 10 bases. The CDR3 consists of 16 residues. With V trimmed by 2 bases and J by 7 bases, 10 bases remained unmatched. Germline loops: CDR1 SGDLS, CDR2 YYNGEE. This chain's CDR3 is CASSVGLAGAGYTQYF. For the CDR3, the DNA is TGTGCCAGCAGCGTCGGCCTAGCGGGAGCGGGATATACGCAGTATTTT.

The V call is TRBV19, the J call TRBJ2-3; D may be TRBD2 (7 bases). Trimming took off 4 bases at V and 2 bases at J, with 19 bases between the two ends. Germline CDR1 LNHDA, CDR2 SQIVND (reference sequence). The CDR3 spans 17 residues. CDR3 nucleotides: TGTGCCAGTAGTAGGGAGGGGACACCTACGTACACAGATACGCAGTATTTT. Translation: CASSREGTPTYTDTQYF.

Note on this clone: This sequence is one base from a far larger clone and is likely a read error. The J gene is TRBJ1-5, the V gene TRBV7-9, with D unclear. The CDR3 is 12 amino acids. CDR1 and CDR2 from the germline V gene are SEHNR and FQNEAQ (reference sequence). CDR3 sequence reads: CARSLDQKPQHF. The CDR3 DNA follows: TGTGCCAGGAGCTTGGATCAAAAGCCCCAGCATTTT.

This clone turned up a few times. This chain connects TRBV4-2 to TRBJ2-7, with 10 bases fitting TRBD1. V shed 0 bases, J shed 5 bases, and the junction held 10 bases outside the gene matches. Germline CDR1 is LGHNA and CDR2 is YNFKEQ. The CDR3 has 17 residues. The CDR3 nucleotides are TGTGCCAGCAGCCAAGAGGTGGGGGGACAGGGGAAGGACGAGCAGTACTTC. Protein sequence: CASSQEVGGQGKDEQYF.

The V gene is TRBV30, the J gene TRBJ2-7, with 7 bases matching TRBD1. The CDR3 contains 14 residues. J was trimmed by 3 bases and V by 4 bases; bases with no gene match: 9. CDR1 is GTSNPN and CDR2 is SVGIG in the germline V gene (reference sequence). CDR3 sequence (DNA): TGTGCCTGGATTGTGACAGGGCCCCACTACGAGCAGTACTTC. Translating it yields CAWIVTGPHYEQYF.

The chain has TRBV29-1 and TRBJ2-3, with D possibly called TRBD1 or TRBD2 (5 bases each). Germline lookup yields CDR1 SQVTM and CDR2 ANQGSEA. V was pared by 4 bases and J by 4 bases, with 15 bases between. The length of the CDR3 is 14 residues. The CDR3 loop is CSVVEGIGADTQYF. The DNA for the CDR3 is TGCAGCGTTGTTGAGGGGATCGGCGCAGATACGCAGTATTTT.

This clone has just one count. The gene calls are TRBV7-9 and TRBJ1-2; no reliable D call. Trimming left V 2 bases short and J 4 bases short, with 8 bases between. CDR3 length: 13 amino acids. Germline lookup yields CDR1 SEHNR and CDR2 FQNEAQ (reference sequence). CDR3 protein: CASSLIGTYGYTF. CDR3 bases: TGTGCCAGCAGCTTAATCGGAACCTATGGCTACACCTTC.

This clone turned up a few times. Other DNA variants within this sample encode the same CDR3. V gene TRBV18 combines with J gene TRBJ2-2, with TRBD1 matching 8 bases. This CDR3 region has 13 residues. Per germline, CDR1 KGHSH and CDR2 LQKENI. Trimming took 6 bases from V and 6 from J; bases not matched to a gene: 3. This chain's CDR3 is CASSLQGAGELFF. CDR3 sequence (DNA): TGTGCCAGCTCGCTACAGGGGGCCGGGGAGCTGTTTTTT.

This chain connects TRBV16 to TRBJ1-5; tentative D call: TRBD1 (6 bases). The V gene lost 2 bases and the J gene lost 5 bases, with 7 bases spanning the gap. The CDR3 contains 13 residues. Germline V lookup: CDR1 KGHSY, CDR2 FQNENV. The CDR3 DNA is TGTGCCAGCAGCCAAAGACAGGATCAGCCCCAGCATTTT. Protein sequence: CASSQRQDQPQHF. The entire variable domain, with the rest obtained from reference TRBV16 and TRBJ1-5, is as follows: GEEVAQTPKHLVRGEGQKAKLYCAPIKGHSYVFWYQQVLKNEFKFLISFQNENVFDETGMPKERFSAKCLPNSPCSLEIQATKLEDSAVYFCASSQRQDQPQHFGDGTRLSIL.

The gene calls are TRBV19 and TRBJ2-2; 8 nucleotides match TRBD1. V lost 4 bases to trimming and J lost 8 bases; unmatched junction nucleotides: 3. CDR3 size: 13 residues. CDR1 and CDR2 (germline): LNHDA, SQIVND (reference sequence). The DNA for the CDR3 is TGTGCCAGTAGTACCACAGGGGGTGGGGAGCTGTTTTTT. Translation gives CASSTTGGGELFF.

The chain recombines TRBV2 with TRBJ2-3; D could derive from TRBD1 or TRBD2 (5 bases each). CDR3 length equals 16 residues. Trimming cost V 7 bases and J 5 bases, with 22 bases left between them. Germline values: CDR1 SNHLY, CDR2 FYNNEI. The CDR3 nucleotides are TGTGCCAGCACCGCCGGGGTGACAGAGCGAAAAGATACGCAGTATTTT. Translating it yields CASTAGVTERKDTQYF.

This clone was counted only a few times. V and J are TRBV6-1 and TRBJ2-3, with D perhaps matching TRBD1 (5 bases). This CDR3 contains 15 residues. Trimming pared 2 bases from V and 4 bases from J, leaving 13 bases between. Germline lookup yields CDR1 MNHNS and CDR2 SASEGT. The CDR3 loop is CASSELPRVADTQYF. The CDR3 DNA follows: TGTGCCAGCAGTGAATTGCCCAGGGTAGCAGATACGCAGTATTTT.

This clone was counted once. The V call is TRBV18, the J call TRBJ2-1; D is unclear. Germline CDR1 reads KGHSH; CDR2 reads LQKENI. This CDR3 contains 16 residues. V gave up 1 base and J gave up 6 bases, with 16 bases separating them. The CDR3 sequence is CASSPQHTVVGNEQFF. CDR3 coding DNA: TGTGCCAGCTCACCACAACACACGGTGGTCGGCAATGAGCAGTTCTTC.

This sequence joins TRBV6-4 and TRBJ2-7, with D possibly matching TRBD2 (7 bases). V was shortened by 6 bases and J by 2 bases, with 17 bases between the two germline ends. Germline CDR1 reads MRHNA; CDR2 reads SNTAGT. The CDR3 loop spans 15 amino acids. In nucleotides, the CDR3 is TGTGCCAGCAGCGCTAGGGGGAGGGAACCCTACGAGCAGTACTTC. Translating it yields CASSARGREPYEQYF.

V and J are TRBV6-1 and TRBJ1-5; possibly TRBD1 for D (5 bases). The length of the CDR3 is 15 residues. The germline gives CDR1 MNHNS, CDR2 SASEGT. V dropped 4 bases and J dropped 2 bases, with 12 bases sitting between them. The CDR3 nucleotides read TGTGCCAGCAGTGGCGACAGAGGCGGCAATCAGCCCCAGCATTTT. Translated: CASSGDRGGNQPQHF.

The gene calls are TRBV5-1 and TRBJ2-3; perhaps TRBD2 as D (5 bases). From germline, CDR1 is SGHRS and CDR2 YFSETQ. The CDR3 contains 17 residues. Between the trimmed V and J ends, which lost 0 bases and 3 bases, there was a span of 17 bases. CDR3 DNA: TGCGCCAGCAGCTTGGCGATAGCCGGAGGATATACAGATACGCAGTATTTT. Its protein is CASSLAIAGGYTDTQYF.

V is TRBV18 and J is TRBJ2-7; tentatively, D is TRBD2 (6 bases). Germline assignment: CDR1 KGHSH and CDR2 LQKENI. This CDR3 comprises 14 residues. V dropped 2 bases and J dropped 2 bases, with 10 bases sitting between them. CDR3 sequence (DNA): TGTGCCAGCTCACCAGCGGGATTCACCTACGAGCAGTACTTC. The encoded protein is CASSPAGFTYEQYF.

The rearrangement links TRBV5-4 to TRBJ2-5; a weak D match, TRBD2 (6 bases). Germline assignment: CDR1 SGHNT and CDR2 YYREEE (reference sequence). V dropped 5 bases and J dropped 3 bases, with 17 bases sitting between them. The CDR3 is 15 amino acids. The CDR3 bases are TGTGCCAGCAGGAGGGGTTACGGACTAAAAGAGACCCAGTACTTC. Residues: CASRRGYGLKETQYF.

The CDR3 reads CASSDGLAGVIDTQYF. The CDR3 bases are TGCGCCAGCAGCGATGGACTAGCGGGAGTTATAGATACGCAGTATTTT. The V call is TRBV5-1, the J call TRBJ2-3; 13 nucleotides align to TRBD2. The CDR3 sequence is 16 residues long. V was pared by 4 bases and J by 5 bases, with 7 bases of the junction left unmatched. CDR1 and CDR2 (germline): SGHRS, YFSETQ.

The chain is built from TRBV10-3 and TRBJ2-3, with unresolved D. Trimming removed 4 bases at V and 0 bases at J, with 8 bases between. CDR3 length: 14 amino acids. Per the germline V gene, CDR1 is ENHRY and CDR2 is SYGVKD. The CDR3 reads CAISVYGSTDTQYF. The CDR3 nucleotides are TGTGCCATCAGTGTATACGGAAGCACAGATACGCAGTATTTT.

The chain has TRBV28 and TRBJ1-1; D is uncertain. V gave up 5 bases and J gave up 1 base, with 11 bases separating them. The CDR3 extends over 14 amino acids. The germline V gene encodes CDR1 MDHEN and CDR2 SYDVKM. In nucleotides, the CDR3 is TGTGCCAGCAGTAAAACAGTTCCGAACACTGAAGCTTTCTTT. Protein product: CASSKTVPNTEAFF.

This chain links TRBV7-3 with TRBJ2-2; D gene unclear. Trimming took off 5 bases at V and 5 bases at J, with 6 bases between the two ends. Per germline, CDR1 SGHTA and CDR2 FQGTGA. This CDR3 has 12 amino acids. CDR3 residues: CASSDSTGELFF. CDR3 DNA: TGTGCCAGCAGCGATAGTACCGGGGAGCTGTTTTTT. The whole variable domain, remainder taken from reference TRBV7-3 and TRBJ2-2, is GAGVSQTPSNKVTEKGKYVELRCDPISGHTALYWYRQSLGQGPEFLIYFQGTGAADDSGLPNDRFFAVRPEGSVSTLKIQRTERGDSAVYLCASSDSTGELFFGEGSRLTVL.